Listed below are T cell receptor beta chains from one sample, sequenced in a study of CD8 T cells in ankylosing spondylitis. Using its own MiXCR run on the 5' RACE reads, TCRdb lists one record per CDR3 protein. The data show about 460,000 distinct CDR3 sequences, about 5.2% seen once. The sample taken for sequencing was blood, either unsorted or a sorted T cell fraction (not recorded which). Receptor source: a male donor with ankylosing spondylitis. Each CDR3 is given with its conserved first and last residue. Fields, in order: D gene, J gene, V gene, clone size, CDR3 DNA, CDR3 protein. A D gene is named only where the DNA matches it firmly. Not all rows give a size; the values are once, few, many and, for expanded clones, a class.

d_call: -; j_call: TRBJ1-5; v_call: TRBV28; clone_size: many; cdr3_nt: TGTGCCAGCAGTCGAGGGAGACAGGGCAATCAGCCCCAGCATTTT; cdr3_aa: CASSRGRQGNQPQHF
d_call: -; j_call: TRBJ2-7; v_call: TRBV18; clone_size: many; cdr3_nt: TGTGCCAGCTCTCGCGAGGCCACCTACGAGCAGTACTTC; cdr3_aa: CASSREATYEQYF
d_call: TRBD2; j_call: TRBJ2-1; v_call: TRBV6-2/TRBV6-3; clone_size: many; cdr3_nt: TGTGCCAGCAGCCAGACTAGCGGGGGGGCCGATGAGCAGTTCTTC; cdr3_aa: CASSQTSGGADEQFF
d_call: TRBD1; j_call: TRBJ1-2; v_call: TRBV4-1; clone_size: -; cdr3_nt: TGCGCCAGCAGCCCGAATCCCGGGACAGGGCATTTCTATGGCTACACCTTC; cdr3_aa: CASSPNPGTGHFYGYTF
d_call: -; j_call: TRBJ2-7; v_call: TRBV7-2; clone_size: few; cdr3_nt: TGTGCCAGCAGCCCGGCAATCGTTGGATCCGAGCAGTACTTC; cdr3_aa: CASSPAIVGSEQYF
d_call: -; j_call: TRBJ1-2; v_call: TRBV29-1; clone_size: many; cdr3_nt: TGCAGCGTTGAAGCGGCCCCCGAGAGTTATGGCTACACCTTC; cdr3_aa: CSVEAAPESYGYTF
d_call: TRBD2; j_call: TRBJ2-2; v_call: TRBV7-2; clone_size: many; cdr3_nt: TGTGCCAGCATCCGGACTAGCAGTACCGGGGAGCTGTTTTTT; cdr3_aa: CASIRTSSTGELFF
d_call: -; j_call: TRBJ1-1; v_call: TRBV3-1; clone_size: many; cdr3_nt: TGTGCCAGCAGCCTCAATCCAACCTCGGGCACTGAAGCTTTCTTT; cdr3_aa: CASSLNPTSGTEAFF
d_call: -; j_call: TRBJ1-1; v_call: TRBV20-1; clone_size: many; cdr3_nt: TGCAGTGCTGACCCACAGGGATCGGTGGAGGGAGCTTTCTTT; cdr3_aa: CSADPQGSVEGAFF
d_call: -; j_call: TRBJ2-3; v_call: TRBV4-3; clone_size: many; cdr3_nt: TGCGCCAGCAGCCACGGACCGTCCCGCTACCTCACAGATACGCAGTATTTT; cdr3_aa: CASSHGPSRYLTDTQYF
d_call: -; j_call: TRBJ2-7; v_call: TRBV29-1; clone_size: many; cdr3_nt: TGCAGCGTGGACACAGGGACCCACGAGCAGTACTTC; cdr3_aa: CSVDTGTHEQYF
d_call: TRBD2; j_call: TRBJ2-1; v_call: TRBV7-9; clone_size: many; cdr3_nt: TGTGCCAGCGTTATGTTGGGGGGGGACAATGAGCAGTTCTTC; cdr3_aa: CASVMLGGDNEQFF
d_call: -; j_call: TRBJ1-2; v_call: TRBV20-1; clone_size: few; cdr3_nt: TGCAGTGCTAGATCCCCCTGGCAGGATGGGAACTATGGCTACACCTTC; cdr3_aa: CSARSPWQDGNYGYTF
d_call: -; j_call: TRBJ2-7; v_call: TRBV4-3; clone_size: -; cdr3_nt: TGCGCCAGCAGCCGCCTCGGGACACCCGGGAACGAGCAGTACTTC; cdr3_aa: CASSRLGTPGNEQYF
d_call: TRBD2; j_call: TRBJ2-3; v_call: TRBV6-2/TRBV6-3; clone_size: -; cdr3_nt: TGTGCCAGCACCCACAGGCCTAGCGGGACCTACACAGATACGCAGTATTTT; cdr3_aa: CASTHRPSGTYTDTQYF
d_call: TRBD1; j_call: TRBJ2-5; v_call: TRBV7-9; clone_size: many; cdr3_nt: TGTGCCAGCAGCCGAAACAGGGGGGAGACCCAGTACTTC; cdr3_aa: CASSRNRGETQYF
d_call: -; j_call: TRBJ2-7; v_call: TRBV4-1; clone_size: many; cdr3_nt: TGCGCCAGCAGCCAACAGGGGCCCCGTAGTGAGCAGTACTTC; cdr3_aa: CASSQQGPRSEQYF
d_call: TRBD2; j_call: TRBJ2-2; v_call: TRBV5-1; clone_size: many; cdr3_nt: TGCGCCAGCAGCTCACGGACTAGCGGGACCCAGTCCGGGGAGCTGTTTTTT; cdr3_aa: CASSSRTSGTQSGELFF
d_call: TRBD2; j_call: TRBJ2-1; v_call: TRBV15; clone_size: many; cdr3_nt: TGTGCCACCTCTAAGGGACTAGCGGGGGATGAGCAGTTCTTC; cdr3_aa: CATSKGLAGDEQFF
d_call: -; j_call: TRBJ2-3; v_call: TRBV5-1; clone_size: many; cdr3_nt: TGCGCCAGCAGCTTGGCAGTAACAGGTCTTTATGGAGATACGCAGTATTTT; cdr3_aa: CASSLAVTGLYGDTQYF
d_call: -; j_call: TRBJ1-1; v_call: TRBV20-1; clone_size: many; cdr3_nt: TGCAGTGCTAGGATGTTGCCGAAGGTTTTCTTT; cdr3_aa: CSARMLPKVFF
d_call: -; j_call: TRBJ1-4; v_call: TRBV6-1; clone_size: many; cdr3_nt: TGTGCCAGCAGCGACGGGAAAGTGGATGAAAAACTGTTTTTT; cdr3_aa: CASSDGKVDEKLFF
d_call: TRBD1; j_call: TRBJ1-5; v_call: TRBV5-6; clone_size: many; cdr3_nt: TGTGCCAGCAGCTTGCGACAGGGGCTTCGCGAGCCCCAGCATTTT; cdr3_aa: CASSLRQGLREPQHF
d_call: TRBD2; j_call: TRBJ2-7; v_call: TRBV7-2; clone_size: few; cdr3_nt: TGTGCCAGCAACACCGGGACTACATACTCCTACGAGCAGTACTTC; cdr3_aa: CASNTGTTYSYEQYF
d_call: -; j_call: TRBJ2-3; v_call: TRBV24-1; clone_size: few; cdr3_nt: TGTGCCACCGGACATGGGGGATCAGATACGCAGTATTTT; cdr3_aa: CATGHGGSDTQYF
d_call: -; j_call: TRBJ1-2; v_call: TRBV7-2; clone_size: many; cdr3_nt: TGTGCCAGCAGCCACCTGCGGGGGCGAAATGGCTACACCTTC; cdr3_aa: CASSHLRGRNGYTF
d_call: -; j_call: TRBJ2-5; v_call: TRBV12-3/TRBV12-4; clone_size: many; cdr3_nt: TGTGCCAGCAGTTTCTCACCATACGGTCAAGAGACCCAGTACTTC; cdr3_aa: CASSFSPYGQETQYF
d_call: -; j_call: TRBJ2-3; v_call: TRBV2; clone_size: -; cdr3_nt: TGTGCCAGCAGACCCTGGTCGGGGGGCACAGATACGCAGTATTTT; cdr3_aa: CASRPWSGGTDTQYF
d_call: -; j_call: TRBJ1-1; v_call: TRBV7-2; clone_size: many; cdr3_nt: TGTGCCAGCAGAAGACAGGTGAACACTGAAGCTTTCTTT; cdr3_aa: CASRRQVNTEAFF
d_call: -; j_call: TRBJ2-7; v_call: TRBV5-1; clone_size: many; cdr3_nt: TGCGCCAGCAGCTTGGGACCTTCCGAGCAGTACTTC; cdr3_aa: CASSLGPSEQYF
d_call: -; j_call: TRBJ2-5; v_call: TRBV5-6; clone_size: -; cdr3_nt: TGTGCCAGCAGCCCAGACAGGCAAGAGACCCAGTACTTC; cdr3_aa: CASSPDRQETQYF
d_call: TRBD2; j_call: TRBJ2-1; v_call: TRBV7-2; clone_size: -; cdr3_nt: TGTGCCAGCAGCAGACGGCGACTAGCAGACAATGAGCAGTTCTTC; cdr3_aa: CASSRRRLADNEQFF
d_call: -; j_call: TRBJ2-7; v_call: TRBV14; clone_size: -; cdr3_nt: TGTGCCAGCAGCCAAGTTCTTAGAGAGTACGAGCAGTACTTC; cdr3_aa: CASSQVLREYEQYF
d_call: TRBD2; j_call: TRBJ2-1; v_call: TRBV7-8; clone_size: many; cdr3_nt: TGTGCCAGCACCGATCCTGGGCTAGCGGCCTTTAATGAGCAGTTCTTC; cdr3_aa: CASTDPGLAAFNEQFF
d_call: TRBD2; j_call: TRBJ2-3; v_call: TRBV6-1; clone_size: many; cdr3_nt: TGTGCCAGCAGCTGGACGACAGTTCACACGGGAGGTACGCAGTATTTT; cdr3_aa: CASSWTTVHTGGTQYF
d_call: TRBD2; j_call: TRBJ2-2; v_call: TRBV24-1; clone_size: few; cdr3_nt: TGTGCCACCAGTGATATTAGCGGGAGGTCGAACACCGGGGAGCTGTTTTTT; cdr3_aa: CATSDISGRSNTGELFF
d_call: TRBD2; j_call: TRBJ2-1; v_call: TRBV7-2; clone_size: few; cdr3_nt: TGTGCCAGCAGCGAGGGACTAGCGTATTACAATGAGCAGTTCTTC; cdr3_aa: CASSEGLAYYNEQFF
d_call: TRBD2; j_call: TRBJ2-3; v_call: TRBV7-2; clone_size: many; cdr3_nt: TGTGCCAGCAGGGATGGGACTAGTGCAGATACGCAGTATTTT; cdr3_aa: CASRDGTSADTQYF
d_call: TRBD2; j_call: TRBJ2-3; v_call: TRBV7-2; clone_size: many; cdr3_nt: TGTGCCAGCAGCCTATCAGCGGGAGAGGCAGATACGCAGTATTTT; cdr3_aa: CASSLSAGEADTQYF
d_call: TRBD2; j_call: TRBJ2-3; v_call: TRBV28; clone_size: -; cdr3_nt: TGTGCCAGCAGTCCGCGAGCTAGCGGGTGGCGCACAGATACGCAGTATTTT; cdr3_aa: CASSPRASGWRTDTQYF
d_call: -; j_call: TRBJ1-2; v_call: TRBV7-2; clone_size: many; cdr3_nt: TGTGCCAGCAGCTCGACAGGATTAGATGGCTACACCTTC; cdr3_aa: CASSSTGLDGYTF